This TCR beta chain is from a study of neurological immune-mediated disorders. This clonotype was recorded at least ten times. TCRdb ran MiXCR on the 5' RACE reads and lists one entry per CDR3 protein. The sample has some 60,000 distinct CDR3 sequences; under 2.5% are singletons. Trimming pared 5 bases from V and 4 bases from J, leaving 11 bases between. Germline assignment: CDR1 MNHNY and CDR2 SVGAGI (reference sequence). CDR3 size: 13 residues. This sequence was found in a man aged 50 or older with multiple sclerosis. V and J are TRBV6-6 and TRBJ1-2, with no clear D. Sequenced: PBMCs. The CDR3 DNA follows: TGTGCCAGCAGTCCTACAGACCCCTATGGCTACACCTTC. It translates to CASSPTDPYGYTF.